This entry lists 21 T cell receptor beta chains sequenced from one sample in a study of T cells after yellow fever vaccination (dated by TCRdb to the late 2010s). The treatment or condition label, read with the paper, signifies: live attenuated yellow fever vaccine strain. Library construction relied on 5' RACE. Reads for this sample came from an Illumina HiSeq 2500. TCRdb cleaned the public reads at Q25 with fastp, built clones with MiXCR and kept in-frame beta chains. Each entry is one CDR3 protein sequence, shown with its most common DNA and genes. The sample yields some 29,000 distinct CDR3 sequences; about 5% were counted once. The top ten clones comprise just over 40% of the sample. Sequencing used CD8+ T cells sorted from PBMCs, obtained 10 days after the yellow fever booster vaccination. The receptors were sampled from a man aged 30 to 45 who received the YFV17D yellow fever vaccine.

The table lists this clonotype with many counts. This chain connects TRBV29-1 to TRBJ2-5; D gene uncertain. The V gene lost 5 bases and the J gene lost 5 bases, with 12 bases spanning the gap. The CDR3 length is 12 residues. Germline loops: CDR1 SQVTM, CDR2 ANQGSEA. CDR3 bases: TGCAGCGTTCGATCAAAAAGGGAGACCCAGTACTTC. Its translation is CSVRSKRETQYF.

Many counts were recorded for this clonotype. The chain employs TRBV20-1 and TRBJ2-4, with D maybe TRBD2 (5 bases). This CDR3 spans 14 amino acids. V lost 5 bases to trimming and J lost 7 bases, with 18 bases between them. Germline V gives CDR1 DFQATT, CDR2 SNEGSKA (reference sequence). The CDR3 sequence: CSAEADFFRNIQYF. The CDR3 DNA reads TGCAGTGCTGAGGCGGACTTCTTTCGGAACATTCAGTACTTC.

This clonotype was recorded at least ten times. The chain joins TRBV23-1 to TRBJ2-2; a weak D match, TRBD1 (5 bases). TRBV23-1 is recorded as an ORF, its role being uncertain. The V gene lost 2 bases and the J gene lost 2 bases, with 15 bases spanning the gap. The CDR3 covers 17 residues. The CDR3 is CASSQRAQGINTGELFF. Here the CDR3 DNA reads TGCGCCAGCAGTCAAAGGGCCCAGGGAATTAACACCGGGGAGCTGTTTTTT.

In this sample, this clonotype turned up many times. This chain links TRBV5-1 with TRBJ2-1; TRBD2 agrees at 12 bases. This CDR3 spans 15 amino acids. V lost 0 bases, J lost 6 bases, and 1 base stayed unmatched. Germline values: CDR1 SGHRS, CDR2 YFSETQ. CDR3 DNA: TGCGCCAGCAGCTTGGGACTAGCGGGAGCCAATGAGCAGTTCTTC. Its translation is CASSLGLAGANEQFF.

This clonotype showed up many times. The chain links TRBV14 to TRBJ2-7; D tentatively fits TRBD1 or TRBD2 (5 bases each). V was shortened by 3 bases and J by 5 bases, with 14 bases between the two germline ends. CDR3 length: 14 amino acids. CDR1 SGHDN and CDR2 FVKESK come from the germline V gene. Here the CDR3 DNA reads TGTGCCAGCAGCCAGACACTAGGGGACCACGAGCAGTACTTC. Encoded protein: CASSQTLGDHEQYF.

There are many counts of this clonotype. The chain recombines TRBV7-2 with TRBJ1-5; D perhaps matches TRBD1 (6 bases). CDR3 length: 16 residues. V was clipped by 5 bases and J by 1 base, with 15 bases between them. CDR1 and CDR2 (germline): SGHTA, FQGNSA. CDR3 region: CASSPTDRLSNQPQHF. DNA of the CDR3: TGTGCCAGCAGCCCAACCGACAGGCTGAGCAATCAGCCCCAGCATTTT.

In its sample, this clonotype was seen many times. The rearrangement uses TRBV19 and TRBJ2-6; maybe TRBD1 (6 bases). Per germline, CDR1 LNHDA and CDR2 SQIVND (reference sequence). V gave up 1 base and J gave up 2 bases, with 12 bases separating them. CDR3 length: 17 amino acids. The chain's CDR3 is CASSIVATGTGANVLTF. The CDR3 nucleotides are TGTGCCAGTAGTATAGTCGCCACAGGGACTGGGGCCAACGTCCTGACTTTC.

Many counts were recorded for this clonotype. The chain joins TRBV19 to TRBJ2-5; 7 nucleotides agree with TRBD2. The ends lost 7 bases at V and 0 bases at J; junction bases unmatched: 17. This CDR3 has 18 amino acids. The germline V gene encodes CDR1 LNHDA and CDR2 SQIVND (reference sequence). The CDR3 region has the DNA TGTGCCAGTACCTCTGGAACTAGCGCGCGCCCCCACCAAGAGACCCAGTACTTC. Translating gives CASTSGTSARPHQETQYF.

Many counts were recorded for this clonotype. The rearrangement joins TRBV25-1 to TRBJ1-5; D is unresolved. Trimming removed 4 bases from V and 9 bases from J, with 13 bases in between. The length of the CDR3 is 13 residues. Germline V gene data show CDR1 as MGHDK and CDR2 as SYGVNS. In DNA form, the CDR3 reads TGTGCCAGCAGTGGATTAAGTGGTGGGCCCCAGCATTTT. Its translation is CASSGLSGGPQHF.

There are many counts of this clonotype. V usage is TRBV7-7 and J usage is TRBJ2-2; TRBD2 matches 7 bases. V dropped 7 bases and J dropped 6; count of bases not matched to a gene: 11. Germline V gene data show CDR1 as SSHAT and CDR2 as FNYEAQ (reference sequence). CDR3 length equals 15 residues. The CDR3 spells CASKAIAGEAGELFF. For the CDR3, the DNA is TGTGCCAGCAAAGCGATCGCGGGAGAAGCCGGGGAGCTGTTTTTT.

This clonotype was recorded at least ten times. The genes are TRBV5-1 and TRBJ2-1; 12 bases fit TRBD2. V trimming: 5 bases; J trimming: 8 bases; junction bases outside the gene matches: 11. The CDR3 has 16 amino acids. Per germline, CDR1 SGHRS and CDR2 YFSETQ. The CDR3, as DNA: TGCGCCAGCAGTTTCCTAGCGGGAGGGTATACTGATGAGCAGTTCTTC. Its translation: CASSFLAGGYTDEQFF.

At least ten counts were recorded for this clonotype. The chain recombines TRBV6-5 with TRBJ2-1, with no clear D. Germline V gene data show CDR1 as MNHEY and CDR2 as SVGAGI. Trimming stripped 0 bases from V and 10 bases from J, with 10 bases between. The CDR3 has 13 residues. The DNA of the CDR3 is TGTGCCAGCAGTTACTCGTCCTCTCGGGAGCAGTTCTTC. This gives the protein CASSYSSSREQFF.

This clonotype came up many times. V is TRBV7-2 and J is TRBJ2-1, with 9 bases lining up with TRBD2. CDR3 length equals 15 residues. The V gene's germline CDR1 is SGHTA and CDR2 FQGNSA. The V and J ends lost 2 bases and 7 bases, in that order; junction bases with no gene match: 6. CDR3 sequence reads: CASSLHGGRANEQFF. The CDR3 nucleotides are TGTGCCAGCAGCTTACATGGCGGGAGGGCTAATGAGCAGTTCTTC.

This clonotype has a count of ten or more. The genes are TRBV10-3 and TRBJ2-1, with a tentative D call TRBD2 (7 bases). Germline CDR1 ENHRY, CDR2 SYGVKD. CDR3 size: 13 residues. V was clipped by 6 bases and J by 8 bases, with 14 bases between them. CDR3 residues: CAIRGAGADEQFF. The CDR3 DNA is TGTGCCATCAGGGGGGCGGGGGCAGATGAGCAGTTCTTC.

In this sample, this clonotype turned up many times. This rearrangement joins TRBV6-5 to TRBJ2-1; D might be TRBD2 (6 bases). The CDR3 sequence is 15 residues long. V lost 6 bases and J lost 3, with 15 bases in between. Per germline, CDR1 MNHEY and CDR2 SVGAGI. The CDR3 loop reads CASSPDSGIYNEQFF. The CDR3 region has the DNA TGTGCCAGCAGCCCCGATAGCGGAATCTACAATGAGCAGTTCTTC.

This clonotype was detected ten times or more. This chain links TRBV20-1 with TRBJ2-7, with no clear D. Trimming stripped 4 bases from V and 4 bases from J, with 14 bases between. The V gene's germline CDR1 is DFQATT and CDR2 SNEGSKA (reference sequence). The length of the CDR3 is 13 residues. For the CDR3, the DNA is TGCAGTGCTAAACCTAGGACGGAGTACGAGCAGTACTTC. It translates to CSAKPRTEYEQYF.

At least ten counts were recorded for this clonotype. The DNA for the CDR3 is TGCAGCGTCACACCCCGGGATTTTCCGGCTACGCAGTATTTT. Amino acids: CSVTPRDFPATQYF. The chain is built from TRBV29-1 and TRBJ2-3, with a tentative D call TRBD2 (5 bases). From germline, CDR1 is SQVTM and CDR2 ANQGSEA. Trimming took off 6 bases at V and 8 bases at J, with 21 bases between the two ends. CDR3 length: 14 residues.

This clonotype was seen repeatedly, ten times or more. This chain uses TRBV6-1 with TRBJ2-1; TRBD2 is a possible D gene (6 bases). CDR1 and CDR2 from the germline V gene are MNHNS and SASEGT. Trimming left V 5 bases short and J 4 bases short, with 15 bases between. The CDR3 runs to 15 residues. The CDR3 DNA reads TGTGCCAGCAGTCCTTTGACTAGTAGGTACAATGAGCAGTTCTTC. Its translation: CASSPLTSRYNEQFF.

This clonotype was recorded at least ten times. The chain carries TRBV27 and TRBJ2-5; 11 bases fit TRBD1. The V gene's germline CDR1 is MNHEY and CDR2 SMNVEV (reference sequence). The CDR3 covers 15 residues. V shed 6 bases, J shed 9 bases, and the junction held 12 bases outside the gene matches. The CDR3 spells CASSLQGTGGGAQYF. CDR3 DNA sequence: TGTGCCAGCAGCCTGCAAGGGACAGGGGGGGGGGCCCAGTACTTC.

This clonotype was detected many times. V is TRBV7-8 and J is TRBJ1-5; unclear D gene. CDR3 length: 15 residues. The germline CDR1 and CDR2 sequences are SGHVS and FQNEAQ. V was cut by 6 bases and J by 3 bases, with 15 bases left in between. The chain's CDR3 is CASRVGGSPNQPQHF. In DNA form, the CDR3 reads TGTGCCAGCAGGGTTGGAGGCAGCCCCAATCAGCCCCAGCATTTT.

This clonotype was picked up many times. The chain carries TRBV4-3 and TRBJ2-3; tentative D call: TRBD2 (6 bases). The germline V and J ends were trimmed by 1 base and 0 bases, with 17 bases remaining between them. This CDR3 has 18 amino acids. Germline CDR1 LGHNA, CDR2 YSLEER. The CDR3 bases are TGCGCCAGCAGCCAAGGAGTAGGAGGGTCACCTAGCACAGATACGCAGTATTTT. Amino acids: CASSQGVGGSPSTDTQYF.